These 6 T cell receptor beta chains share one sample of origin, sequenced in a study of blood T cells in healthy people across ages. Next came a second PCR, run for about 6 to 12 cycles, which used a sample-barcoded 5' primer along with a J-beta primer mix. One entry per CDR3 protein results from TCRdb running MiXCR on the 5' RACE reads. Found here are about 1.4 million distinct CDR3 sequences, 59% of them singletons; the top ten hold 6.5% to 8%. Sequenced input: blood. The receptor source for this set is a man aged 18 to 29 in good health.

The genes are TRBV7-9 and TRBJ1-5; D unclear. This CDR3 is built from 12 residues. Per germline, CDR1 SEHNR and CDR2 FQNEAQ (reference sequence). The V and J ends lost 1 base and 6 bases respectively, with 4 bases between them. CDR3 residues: CASSLDVQPQHF. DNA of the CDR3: TGTGCCAGCAGCTTAGACGTTCAGCCCCAGCATTTT.

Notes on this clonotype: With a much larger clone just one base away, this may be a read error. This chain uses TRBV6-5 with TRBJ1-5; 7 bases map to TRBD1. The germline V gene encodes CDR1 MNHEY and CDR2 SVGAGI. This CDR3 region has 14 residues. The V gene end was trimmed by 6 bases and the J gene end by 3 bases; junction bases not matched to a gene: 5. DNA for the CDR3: TGTGCCAGCAGCCGAGGACAGGTCAATCAGCCCCAGCATTTT. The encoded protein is CASSRGQVNQPQHF.

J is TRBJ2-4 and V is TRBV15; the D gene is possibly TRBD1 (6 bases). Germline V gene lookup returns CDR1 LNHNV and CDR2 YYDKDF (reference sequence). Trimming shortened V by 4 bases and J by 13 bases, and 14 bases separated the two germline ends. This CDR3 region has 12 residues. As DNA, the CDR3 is TGTGCCACCAGCAACACAGGGAGTGAGCAGTACTTC. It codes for CATSNTGSEQYF.

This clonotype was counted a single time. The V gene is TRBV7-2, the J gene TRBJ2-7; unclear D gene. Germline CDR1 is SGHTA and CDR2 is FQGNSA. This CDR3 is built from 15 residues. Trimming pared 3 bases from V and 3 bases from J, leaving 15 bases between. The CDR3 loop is CASSLRTAWYYEQYF. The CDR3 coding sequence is TGTGCCAGCAGCTTGCGGACCGCCTGGTACTACGAGCAGTACTTC.

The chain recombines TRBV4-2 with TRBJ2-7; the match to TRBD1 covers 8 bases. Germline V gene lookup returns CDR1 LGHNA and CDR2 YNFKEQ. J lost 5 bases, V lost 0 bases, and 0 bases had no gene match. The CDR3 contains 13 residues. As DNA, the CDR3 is TGTGCCAGCAGCCAAGAGACAGGGGACGAGCAGTACTTC. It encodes CASSQETGDEQYF.

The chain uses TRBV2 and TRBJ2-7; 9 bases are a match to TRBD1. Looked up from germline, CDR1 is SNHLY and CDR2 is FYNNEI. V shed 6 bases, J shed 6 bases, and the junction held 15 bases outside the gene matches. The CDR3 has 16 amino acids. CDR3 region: CASRVALQGAKREQYF. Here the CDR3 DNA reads TGTGCCAGCAGGGTTGCCCTACAGGGGGCGAAGCGCGAGCAGTACTTC. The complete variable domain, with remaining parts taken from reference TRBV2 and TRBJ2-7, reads EPEVTQTPSHQVTQMGQEVILRCVPISNHLYFYWYRQILGQKVEFLVSFYNNEISEKSEIFDDQFSVERPDGSNFTLKIRSTKLEDSAMYFCASRVALQGAKREQYFGPGTRLTVT.